Shown below are 28 T cell receptor beta chains from a single sample sequenced in a study of blood T cell repertoires in COVID-19. Only in-frame clones appear in the TCRdb table, and some are missing; sequencing was by immunoSEQ multiplex PCR. The profile shows approximately 30,000 clones, 90% of them singletons. The sample comprised peripheral blood. The receptors were sampled from a man between 65 and 80 years old with active or convalescent COVID-19.

The CDR3, as DNA: TGCAGCGTTGAGGAGGTACCGAACACTGAAGCTTTCTTT. This translates into CSVEEVPNTEAFF. The chain is built from TRBV29-1 and TRBJ1-1; D gene ambiguous. The CDR3 runs to 13 residues. V lost 3 bases and J 1 base, leaving 9 bases between the germline ends. Looked up from germline, CDR1 is SQVTM and CDR2 is ANQGSEA. Combining the CDR3 with reference TRBV29-1 and TRBJ1-1 gives the whole variable domain SAVISQKPSRDICQRGTSLTIQCQVDSQVTMMFWYRQQPGQSLTLIATANQGSEATYESGFVIDKFPISRPNLTFSTLTVSNMSPEDSSIYLCSVEEVPNTEAFFGQGTRLTVV.

The chain combines TRBV5-4 with TRBJ2-5, with D perhaps matching TRBD2 (5 bases). V was trimmed by 2 bases and J by 2 bases, leaving 13 bases between them. The germline V gene has CDR1 SGHNT and CDR2 YYREEE (reference sequence). This CDR3 region has 15 residues. The CDR3 sequence is CASSFGLALQETQYF. In DNA form, the CDR3 reads TGTGCCAGCAGCTTTGGTCTAGCTCTACAAGAGACCCAGTACTTC.

The chain combines TRBV2 with TRBJ2-5, with 7 nucleotides matching TRBD1. CDR3 size: 14 residues. Germline trimming cut 6 bases from V and 2 bases from J; bases unmatched to any gene: 6. The V gene's germline CDR1 is SNHLY and CDR2 FYNNEI. Here the CDR3 DNA reads TGTGCCAGCAGGGACCTACAGGGGCAAGAGACCCAGTACTTC. This codes for CASRDLQGQETQYF. The full variable domain, in which reference TRBV2 and TRBJ2-5 provide the parts outside the CDR3, is EPEVTQTPSHQVTQMGQEVILRCVPISNHLYFYWYRQILGQKVEFLVSFYNNEISEKSEIFDDQFSVERPDGSNFTLKIRSTKLEDSAMYFCASRDLQGQETQYFGPGTRLLVL.

The count of this clone is one. The J gene is TRBJ1-5, the V gene TRBV2; 7 nucleotides line up with TRBD1. The CDR3 is made up of 14 amino acids. The trim removed 6 bases at V and 6 bases at J, leaving 8 bases unmatched. Germline-derived CDR1 and CDR2 are SNHLY and FYNNEI. The CDR3, as DNA: TGTGCCAGCAGAATTGGACAGGCGGGTCAGCCCCAGCATTTT. Its translation is CASRIGQAGQPQHF.

The rearrangement links TRBV28 to TRBJ2-1; tentatively, D is TRBD2 (5 bases). Trimming left V 7 bases short and J 1 base short, with 17 bases between. Germline CDR1 reads MDHEN; CDR2 reads SYDVKM. The CDR3 is made up of 16 amino acids. In DNA form, the CDR3 reads TGTGCCAGCAATATCCTAGGGAGCCTTTCCTACAATGAGCAGTTCTTC. It is translated as CASNILGSLSYNEQFF.

The J gene is TRBJ1-1, the V gene TRBV9; D gene uncertain. Germline V lookup: CDR1 SGDLS, CDR2 YYNGEE. CDR3 length equals 12 residues. V shed 0 bases and J shed 11 bases, with 11 bases lying between them. Written as DNA, the CDR3 is TGTGCCAGCAGCGTAGAAGTAGGCAGGGCTTTCTTT. As protein: CASSVEVGRAFF.

This clone was observed a handful of times. The genes are TRBV7-2 and TRBJ1-1; TRBD1 matches at 8 bases. CDR3 size: 15 residues. The J segment lost 8 bases and the V segment lost 1 base, leaving 9 bases of the junction unmatched. The germline V gene encodes CDR1 SGHTA and CDR2 FQGNSA. Here the CDR3 reads CASSLVGTGNKEAFF. The CDR3 DNA reads as TGTGCCAGCAGCTTAGTGGGGACAGGAAATAAGGAAGCTTTCTTT.

The chain employs TRBV2 and TRBJ1-1; tentatively, D is TRBD1 (6 bases). V gave up 3 bases and J gave up 0 bases, with 11 bases separating them. Per the germline V gene, CDR1 is SNHLY and CDR2 is FYNNEI. The CDR3 has 15 residues. The CDR3: CASSELGALNTEAFF. In DNA, the CDR3 is TGTGCCAGCAGTGAGTTGGGGGCGTTGAACACTGAAGCTTTCTTT.

The V and J genes are TRBV29-1 and TRBJ1-1, with D maybe TRBD1 (6 bases). V dropped 6 bases and J dropped 1 base, with 9 bases sitting between them. The CDR3 has 12 residues. Germline V gene sequence: CDR1 SQVTM, CDR2 ANQGSEA. CDR3 amino acids: CSVRQANTEAFF. In nucleotides, the CDR3 is TGCAGCGTGAGACAGGCGAACACTGAAGCTTTCTTT.

This clone was observed a handful of times. This chain connects TRBV5-1 to TRBJ1-1; D is possibly TRBD1 (5 bases). The CDR3 has 13 residues. V lost 0 bases and J 5 bases, leaving 8 bases between the germline ends. The germline CDR1 and CDR2 sequences are SGHRS and YFSETQ. The CDR3 nucleotides are TGCGCCAGCAGCTTGGCAGGGCGGACTGAAGCTTTCTTT. Protein product: CASSLAGRTEAFF.

The chain links TRBV20-1 to TRBJ2-7; 12 bases line up with TRBD2. Germline lookup yields CDR1 DFQATT and CDR2 SNEGSKA (reference sequence). The length of the CDR3 is 14 residues. Trimming at V came to 3 bases and at J to 6 bases, leaving 6 bases not matched to a gene. The CDR3, as DNA: TGCAGTGCTAGTAGACTAGCGGGAGAGGGCGAGCAGTACTTC. Protein product: CSASRLAGEGEQYF.

The rearrangement links TRBV5-1 to TRBJ1-3, with 8 bases that match TRBD1. The V gene end was trimmed by 4 bases and the J gene end by 2 bases; junction bases not matched to a gene: 11. The germline V gene has CDR1 SGHRS and CDR2 YFSETQ. There are 17 residues in the CDR3. DNA for the CDR3: TGCGCCAGCAGCCCGGGACAGGCGCCTGGGGCTGGAAACACCATATATTTT. Its protein is CASSPGQAPGAGNTIYF. Together with reference TRBV5-1 and TRBJ1-3, the CDR3 gives the full variable domain: KAGVTQTPRYLIKTRGQQVTLSCSPISGHRSVSWYQQTPGQGLQFLFEYFSETQRNKGNFPGRFSGRQFSNSRSEMNVSTLELGDSALYLCASSPGQAPGAGNTIYFGEGSWLTVV.

The rearrangement uses TRBV5-1 and TRBJ2-7; D might be TRBD2 (6 bases). This CDR3 has 14 amino acids. CDR1 and CDR2 from the germline V gene are SGHRS and YFSETQ. V gave up 2 bases and J gave up 2 bases, with 11 bases separating them. CDR3 nucleotide sequence: TGCGCCAGCAGCTTAACAGCGGGTACCTACGAGCAGTACTTC. This translates into CASSLTAGTYEQYF.

This chain uses TRBV27 with TRBJ1-2; 8 positions match TRBD1. CDR1 and CDR2 (germline): MNHEY, SMNVEV (reference sequence). The junction had 12 bases not matched to a gene; V was cut back by 6 bases and J by 3 bases. The CDR3 spans 16 residues. This chain's CDR3 is CASSSTRGQGHYGYTF. The CDR3 nucleotides read TGTGCCAGCAGCTCTACCCGCGGACAGGGACACTATGGCTACACCTTC.

The chain recombines TRBV6-5 with TRBJ1-1, with TRBD1 identical over 10 bases. The CDR3 runs 15 residues. Germline lookup yields CDR1 MNHEY and CDR2 SVGAGI. Trimming cost V 6 bases and J 4 bases; bases outside gene matches: 8. The CDR3 region is CASSDRGRAATEAFF. The CDR3, as DNA: TGTGCCAGCAGCGACAGGGGGCGTGCCGCCACTGAAGCTTTCTTT.

The V and J genes are TRBV7-6 and TRBJ2-5; TRBD2 agrees at 9 bases. This CDR3 is 16 amino acids long. V lost 2 bases to trimming and J lost 3 bases; unmatched junction nucleotides: 7. Germline CDR1 SGHVS, CDR2 FNYEAQ. CDR3 protein: CASSLLRLAGKETQYF. The DNA for the CDR3 is TGTGCCAGCAGCTTATTGAGGCTAGCGGGGAAAGAGACCCAGTACTTC.

This chain uses TRBV6-2 or TRBV6-3 with TRBJ2-1, with 7 bases lining up with TRBD1. In germline, CDR1 is MNHEY, CDR2 SVGEGT. The V gene end was trimmed by 1 base and the J gene end by 4 bases; junction bases not matched to a gene: 7. The CDR3 sequence is 16 residues long. The CDR3 DNA reads as TGTGCCAGCAGTTACTTTCGACAGGGACCTTACAATGAGCAGTTCTTC. This encodes CASSYFRQGPYNEQFF.

The rearrangement joins TRBV6-5 to TRBJ1-5, with 7 bases that match TRBD1. The CDR3 length is 14 residues. Germline V CDR1 and CDR2: MNHEY, SVGAGI. J lost 0 bases, V lost 10 bases, and 6 bases had no gene match. The CDR3 spells CATPGQYSNQPQHF. The CDR3 DNA reads TGTGCCACCCCGGGACAGTATAGCAATCAGCCCCAGCATTTT.

The chain couples TRBV2 to TRBJ2-5; D is uncertain. Germline V lookup: CDR1 SNHLY, CDR2 FYNNEI. Trimming left V 3 bases short and J 0 bases short, with 8 bases between. The CDR3 sequence is 14 residues long. The DNA of the CDR3 is TGTGCCAGCAGTGAGCTCACGGACCAAGAGACCCAGTACTTC. It specifies CASSELTDQETQYF.

This sequence joins TRBV19 and TRBJ1-5; D gene uncertain. The length of the CDR3 is 13 residues. The germline V gene has CDR1 LNHDA and CDR2 SQIVND (reference sequence). Trimming cost V 3 bases and J 9 bases, with 12 bases left between them. CDR3 sequence reads: CASSIVLERPQHF. The CDR3 nucleotides read TGTGCCAGTAGTATCGTTTTAGAGCGGCCCCAGCATTTT.

The V gene is TRBV27, the J gene TRBJ1-1; D not certain. Germline lookup yields CDR1 MNHEY and CDR2 SMNVEV (reference sequence). The CDR3 has 13 amino acids. The germline V and J ends were trimmed by 8 bases and 7 bases, with 17 bases remaining between them. The CDR3 coding sequence is TGTGCCAGCTACCGTCCGGGAGCGGGTGAAGCTTTCTTT. It codes for CASYRPGAGEAFF.

The V and J genes are TRBV4-3 and TRBJ2-3; no definite D call. Trimming stripped 0 bases from V and 2 bases from J, with 6 bases between. This CDR3 comprises 14 residues. CDR1 and CDR2 from the germline V gene are LGHNA and YSLEER. CDR3 sequence: CASSQDALTDTQYF. In nucleotides, the CDR3 is TGCGCCAGCAGCCAAGATGCGCTCACAGATACGCAGTATTTT.

The V and J genes are TRBV29-1 and TRBJ1-2; possibly TRBD1 for D (5 bases). Germline V gene sequence: CDR1 SQVTM, CDR2 ANQGSEA. This CDR3 spans 12 amino acids. Trimming took off 4 bases at V and 4 bases at J, with 10 bases between the two ends. CDR3 nucleotide sequence: TGCAGCGTTGCTGGGGCTAGCTATGGCTACACCTTC. As protein: CSVAGASYGYTF.

This chain uses TRBV6-5 with TRBJ1-2, with 8 nucleotides matching TRBD1. V lost 6 bases to trimming and J lost 2 bases; unmatched junction nucleotides: 8. Germline V gives CDR1 MNHEY, CDR2 SVGAGI. CDR3 size: 15 residues. This chain's CDR3 is CASSPGGERNYGYTF. The CDR3 region has the DNA TGTGCCAGCAGCCCAGGGGGCGAAAGGAACTATGGCTACACCTTC.

This rearrangement joins TRBV27 to TRBJ1-1; 7 nucleotides line up with TRBD1. The trim removed 3 bases at V and 1 base at J, leaving 2 bases unmatched. This CDR3 contains 14 residues. Germline assignment: CDR1 MNHEY and CDR2 SMNVEV (reference sequence). DNA for the CDR3: TGTGCCAGCAGTTTTACAGGGGCGAACACTGAAGCTTTCTTT. This gives the protein CASSFTGANTEAFF.

The CDR3 DNA reads TGTGCCAGCAGCCCGACAAATCCACTGGAGACCCAGTACTTC. This encodes CASSPTNPLETQYF. V and J are TRBV13 and TRBJ2-5; D remains ambiguous. Germline loops: CDR1 PRHDT, CDR2 FYEKMQ (reference sequence). The CDR3 sequence is 14 residues long. Deletions cut 5 bases from V and 5 bases from J, with 15 bases between.

CDR3 residues: CASSFGQGAYGYTF. Written as DNA, the CDR3 is TGTGCCAGCAGCTTTGGACAGGGGGCTTATGGCTACACCTTC. The rearrangement links TRBV5-5 to TRBJ1-2, with 11 bases fitting TRBD1. CDR1 SGHKS and CDR2 YYEKEE come from the germline V gene (reference sequence). The V and J ends lost 2 bases and 5 bases, in that order; junction bases with no gene match: 2. The CDR3 runs to 14 residues.

The rearrangement uses TRBV27 and TRBJ1-2, with a tentative D call TRBD1 (6 bases). V lost 6 bases to trimming and J lost 7 bases, with 12 bases between them. The CDR3 consists of 12 residues. Germline CDR1 reads MNHEY; CDR2 reads SMNVEV (reference sequence). The CDR3 DNA reads TGTGCCAGCAGAAAACAGGGAGCTGGCTACACCTTC. Protein: CASRKQGAGYTF.